This TCR beta chain derives from a study of T cell responses to AZD1222 COVID-19 vaccine. Study-level points and caveats: Nearly half of spike-specific TCRs reportedly target variant regions that are unmutated in the B.1.351 and B.1.1.7 variants.

TCRdb keeps only in-frame clones here, not all; method: immunoSEQ multiplex PCR. The sample has roughly 160,000 clones; about 91% are singletons. In the case of this clone: Its antigen is not known.

CDR1 is SGDLS and CDR2 is YYNGEE in the germline V gene. V lost 6 bases, J lost 8 bases, and 15 bases lay in between. The CDR3 is 14 amino acids. The TCR was taken from an adult in good health. V usage is TRBV9 and J usage is TRBJ1-6, with D possibly matching TRBD1 (5 bases). Sequenced material: peripheral blood, taken on day 0 of AZD1222 vaccination. This CDR3 reads CASTPGRRDSPLHF. In nucleotides, the CDR3 is TGTGCCAGCACCCCGGGACGGAGGGATTCACCCCTCCACTTT.